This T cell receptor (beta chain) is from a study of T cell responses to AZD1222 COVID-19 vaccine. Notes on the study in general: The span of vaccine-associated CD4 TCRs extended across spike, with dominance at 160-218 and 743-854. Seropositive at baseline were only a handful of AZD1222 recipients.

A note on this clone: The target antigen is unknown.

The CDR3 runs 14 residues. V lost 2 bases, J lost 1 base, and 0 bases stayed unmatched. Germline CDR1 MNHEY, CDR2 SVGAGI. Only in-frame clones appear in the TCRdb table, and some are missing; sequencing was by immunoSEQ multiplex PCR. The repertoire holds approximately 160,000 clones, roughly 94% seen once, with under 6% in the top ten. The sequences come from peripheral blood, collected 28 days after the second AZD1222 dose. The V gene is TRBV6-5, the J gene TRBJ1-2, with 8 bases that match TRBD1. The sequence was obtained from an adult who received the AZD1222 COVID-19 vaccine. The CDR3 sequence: CASSYGQGNYGYTF. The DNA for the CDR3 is TGTGCCAGCAGTTACGGACAGGGTAACTATGGCTACACCTTC.